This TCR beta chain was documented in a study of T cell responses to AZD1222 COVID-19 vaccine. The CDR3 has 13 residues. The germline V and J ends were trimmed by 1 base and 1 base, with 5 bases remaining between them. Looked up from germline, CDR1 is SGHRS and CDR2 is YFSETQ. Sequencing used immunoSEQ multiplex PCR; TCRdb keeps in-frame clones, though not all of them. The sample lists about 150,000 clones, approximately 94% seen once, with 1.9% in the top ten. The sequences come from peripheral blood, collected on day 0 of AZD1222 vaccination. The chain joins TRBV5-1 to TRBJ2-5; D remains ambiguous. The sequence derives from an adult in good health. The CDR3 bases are TGCGCCAGCAGCTTGCTCGGCCAAGAGACCCAGTACTTC. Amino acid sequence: CASSLLGQETQYF.